These 13 T cell receptor beta chains originate from one sample sequenced in a study of metastatic and nonmetastatic thyroid tumors. TCRdb re-called the PCR reads through MiXCR. Among about 39,000 clones listed, approximately 17% were seen once. Not a single patient had been given any form of treatment at any point before undergoing thyroid surgery. The sequencing input was tumor tissue. Receptors originate from a female donor with papillary thyroid cancer or a benign thyroid nodule (not recorded which). Some clones in this sample may be carry-over from other donors' samples.

This clone showed up many times. This rearrangement joins TRBV11-1 to TRBJ2-3; 7 positions match TRBD1. V shed 5 bases, J shed 4 bases, and the junction held 9 bases outside the gene matches. This CDR3 contains 15 residues. The germline V gene has CDR1 SGHAT and CDR2 FQDESV (reference sequence). The CDR3 sequence is CASSHNRGQADTQYF. In DNA form, the CDR3 reads TGTGCCAGCAGCCATAATAGGGGGCAGGCAGATACGCAGTATTTT.

This clone was seen a handful of times. V gene TRBV28 combines with J gene TRBJ2-1; 7 nucleotides agree with TRBD2. This CDR3 is 14 amino acids long. Germline-derived CDR1 and CDR2 are MDHEN and SYDVKM. The V segment lost 8 bases and the J segment 2 bases; nucleotides outside the gene matches: 6. The CDR3 nucleotides are TGTGCCAGCGCAGAGGGGAGGGCCTACAATGAGCAGTTCTTC. This codes for CASAEGRAYNEQFF. Full variable domain (missing parts from reference TRBV28 and TRBJ2-1): DVKVTQSSRYLVKRTGEKVFLECVQDMDHENMFWYRQDPGLGLRLIYFSYDVKMKEKGDIPEGYSVSREKKERFSLILESASTNQTSMYLCASAEGRAYNEQFFGPGTRLTVL.

This clone was detected many times. J is TRBJ2-7 and V is TRBV6-1; D is unresolved. The CDR3 is 12 amino acids. CDR1 is MNHNS and CDR2 is SASEGT in the germline V gene. Trimming removed 2 bases at V and 6 bases at J, with 8 bases between. The CDR3 nucleotides are TGTGCCAGCAGTGAAAACAAGATCGAGCAGTACTTC. As protein: CASSENKIEQYF.

As for this clone: A much larger clone differs by one base, so this may be a read error. This same CDR3 is encoded by further DNA sequences in the sample. This rearrangement joins TRBV6-4 to TRBJ1-1, with D unresolved. CDR3 length: 13 residues. Germline V lookup: CDR1 MRHNA, CDR2 SNTAGT. The CDR3: CASSLGRNTEAFF. Here the CDR3 DNA reads TGTGCCAGCAGCCTCGGGCGGAACACTGAAGCTTTCTTC.

This clone was found a few times. The chain joins TRBV4-1 to TRBJ2-1, with D possibly TRBD2 on 6 matching bases. V was shortened by 3 bases and J by 9 bases, with 21 bases between the two germline ends. This CDR3 comprises 16 residues. Germline-derived CDR1 and CDR2 are MGHRA and YSYEKL. CDR3 amino acids: CASSQSPGTGEGEQFF. DNA of the CDR3: TGCGCCAGCAGCCAGAGCCCCGGGACGGGAGAGGGTGAGCAGTTCTTC.

By sample fraction, this clone is medium-sized. The chain is built from TRBV7-2 and TRBJ1-6; a possible D gene is TRBD1 (5 bases). The V gene lost 1 base and the J gene lost 8 bases, with 12 bases spanning the gap. There are 15 residues in the CDR3. Germline V gene lookup returns CDR1 SGHTA and CDR2 FQGNSA. CDR3 protein: CASSLVGGRYSPLHF. The CDR3 region has the DNA TGTGCCAGCAGCTTAGTCGGGGGAAGGTATTCACCCCTCCACTTT.

This clone was picked up many times. V usage is TRBV25-1 and J usage is TRBJ2-1; TRBD2 aligns across 13 bases. Trimming took 4 bases from V and 6 from J; bases not matched to a gene: 15. Germline V gene lookup returns CDR1 MGHDK and CDR2 SYGVNS. The CDR3 loop spans 19 amino acids. The CDR3 sequence is CASSGSPGLAGYSSNEQFF. The CDR3 DNA reads TGTGCCAGCAGTGGATCCCCGGGACTAGCGGGATATTCAAGCAATGAGCAGTTCTTC.

The sample holds many counts of this clone. The J gene is TRBJ2-7, the V gene TRBV5-1; no clear D. V dropped 0 bases and J dropped 6 bases, with 13 bases sitting between them. Germline loops: CDR1 SGHRS, CDR2 YFSETQ. The CDR3 runs to 14 residues. The CDR3 loop reads CASSLGGVWSEQYF. Written as DNA, the CDR3 is TGCGCCAGCAGCTTGGGTGGAGTTTGGTCCGAGCAGTACTTC. Based on the CDR3 plus reference TRBV5-1 and TRBJ2-7, the full variable domain is KAGVTQTPRYLIKTRGQQVTLSCSPISGHRSVSWYQQTPGQGLQFLFEYFSETQRNKGNFPGRFSGRQFSNSRSEMNVSTLELGDSALYLCASSLGGVWSEQYFGPGTRLTVT.

This clone was picked up a small number of times. A much larger clone lies one base from this, so it may be a read error. The gene calls are TRBV15 and TRBJ2-7; D assignment may be TRBD1 or TRBD2 (6 bases each). The CDR3 totals 14 residues. V shed 3 bases and J shed 0 bases, with 9 bases lying between them. Germline CDR1 and CDR2: LNHNV and YYDKDF (reference sequence). CDR3 coding DNA: TGTGCCACCAGCAGTGGGGGGCTCTCCTACGAGCAGTACTTC. This sequence encodes CATSSGGLSYEQYF. Combining the CDR3 with reference TRBV15 and TRBJ2-7 gives the whole variable domain DAMVIQNPRYQVTQFGKPVTLSCSQTLNHNVMYWYQQKSSQAPKLLFHYYDKDFNNEADTPDNFQSRRPNTSFCFLDIRSPGLGDTAMYLCATSSGGLSYEQYFGPGTRLTVT.

This clone was observed many times. The chain is built from TRBV2 and TRBJ1-4; D is perhaps TRBD1 (5 bases). Germline V gene lookup returns CDR1 SNHLY and CDR2 FYNNEI. Trimming shortened V by 7 bases and J by 11 bases, and 20 bases separated the two germline ends. The CDR3 runs to 14 residues. In DNA form, the CDR3 reads TGTGCCAGCACCTTCCTGGGGCAGGTTGGGAAACTGTTTTTT. Translating it yields CASTFLGQVGKLFF.

As regards this clone: This may stem from a read error, because a much larger clone lies one nucleotide away. The rearrangement links TRBV6-5 to TRBJ2-6; D unclear. V dropped 2 bases and J dropped 4 bases, with 9 bases sitting between them. Germline V gene lookup returns CDR1 MNHEY and CDR2 SVGAGI. This CDR3 is built from 15 residues. CDR3: CASSYIGSGANVLTF. The CDR3 DNA reads TGTGCCAGCAGTTACATTGGGTCCGGGGCCAACGTCCTGACTTTC.

As concerns this clone: This could be a read error, since a much larger clone is one nucleotide away. Within the sample, other DNA sequences also encode this same CDR3. This sequence joins TRBV6-2 or TRBV6-3 and TRBJ2-2, with D perhaps given as TRBD1 or TRBD2 (5 bases each). Looked up from germline, CDR1 is MNHEY and CDR2 is SVGEGT. CDR3 length: 14 amino acids. Deletions cut 6 bases from V and 5 bases from J, with 13 bases between. CDR3 sequence (DNA): TGTGCCAGCAGGCTTCACGAGGGGACCGGGGAGCTGTTTTTT. Its protein product is CASRLHEGTGELFF.

This clone came up a few times. The chain links TRBV12-3 or TRBV12-4 to TRBJ2-2; TRBD1 matches 10 bases. The CDR3 runs 15 residues. The junction had 8 bases not matched to a gene; V was cut back by 6 bases and J by 7 bases. Here the CDR3 reads CASRPDRGLFGELFF. CDR3 nucleotides: TGTGCCAGCAGGCCTGACAGGGGGCTTTTCGGGGAGCTGTTTTTT.